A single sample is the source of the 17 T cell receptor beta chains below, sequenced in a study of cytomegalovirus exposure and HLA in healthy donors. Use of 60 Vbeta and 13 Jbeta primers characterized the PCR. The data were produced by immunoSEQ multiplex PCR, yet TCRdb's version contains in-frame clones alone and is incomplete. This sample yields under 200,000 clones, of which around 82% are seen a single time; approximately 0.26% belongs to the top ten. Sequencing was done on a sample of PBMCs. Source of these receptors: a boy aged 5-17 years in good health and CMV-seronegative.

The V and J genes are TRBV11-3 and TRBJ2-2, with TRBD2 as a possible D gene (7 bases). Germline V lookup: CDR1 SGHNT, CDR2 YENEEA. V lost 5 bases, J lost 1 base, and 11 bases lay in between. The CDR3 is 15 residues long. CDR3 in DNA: TGTGCCAGCAGCCAGAGGGGGGGGAACACCGGGGAGCTGTTTTTT. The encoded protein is CASSQRGGNTGELFF.

CDR3: CASMEDWRDTQYF. CDR3 DNA: TGTGCCAGCATGGAGGATTGGAGAGATACGCAGTATTTT. This chain uses TRBV2 with TRBJ2-3; D may be TRBD2 (5 bases). Germline CDR1 reads SNHLY; CDR2 reads FYNNEI. Deletions cut 7 bases from V and 5 bases from J, with 13 bases between. CDR3 size: 13 residues.

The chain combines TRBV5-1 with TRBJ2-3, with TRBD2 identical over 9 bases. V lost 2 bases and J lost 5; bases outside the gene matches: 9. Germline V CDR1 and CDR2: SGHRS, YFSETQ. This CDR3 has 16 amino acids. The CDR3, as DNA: TGCGCCAGCAGCTTCCTAGCGGGGAGGGCAAAAGATACGCAGTATTTT. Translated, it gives CASSFLAGRAKDTQYF.

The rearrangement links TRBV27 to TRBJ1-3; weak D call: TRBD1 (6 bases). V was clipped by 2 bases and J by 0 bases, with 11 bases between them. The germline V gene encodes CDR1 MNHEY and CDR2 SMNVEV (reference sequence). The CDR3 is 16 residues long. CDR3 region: CASSLTGSGSGNTIYF. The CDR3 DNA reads TGTGCCAGCAGTTTAACAGGGTCGGGCTCTGGAAACACCATATATTTT.

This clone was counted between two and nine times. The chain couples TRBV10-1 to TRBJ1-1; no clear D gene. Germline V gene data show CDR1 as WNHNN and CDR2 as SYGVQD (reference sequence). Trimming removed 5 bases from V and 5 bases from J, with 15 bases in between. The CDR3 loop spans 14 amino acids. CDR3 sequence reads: CASSHTRVGTEAFF. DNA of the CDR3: TGCGCCAGCAGTCATACACGGGTTGGTACTGAAGCTTTCTTT.

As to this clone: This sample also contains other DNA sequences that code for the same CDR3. The CDR3 spells CASSLRTGVLSEQYF. CDR3 nucleotide sequence: TGCGCCAGCAGCCTTAGGACGGGGGTACTCTCCGAGCAGTACTTC. This sequence joins TRBV5-1 and TRBJ2-7; D might be TRBD2 (6 bases). V was pared by 4 bases and J by 6 bases, with 20 bases between. In germline, CDR1 is SGHRS, CDR2 YFSETQ. The CDR3 is 15 amino acids.

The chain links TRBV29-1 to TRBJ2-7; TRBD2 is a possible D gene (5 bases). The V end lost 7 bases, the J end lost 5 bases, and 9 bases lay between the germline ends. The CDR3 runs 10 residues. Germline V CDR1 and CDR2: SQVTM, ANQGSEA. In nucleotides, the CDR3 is TGCAGCGCCGGGAACAACGAGCAGTACTTC. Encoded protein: CSAGNNEQYF.

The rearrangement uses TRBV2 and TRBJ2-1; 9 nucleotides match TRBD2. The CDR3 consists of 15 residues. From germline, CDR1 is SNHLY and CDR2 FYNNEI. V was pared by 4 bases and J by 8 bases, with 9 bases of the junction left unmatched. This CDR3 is CASSVWPSGEDEQFF. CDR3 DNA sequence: TGTGCCAGCAGTGTATGGCCTAGCGGGGAGGATGAGCAGTTCTTC.

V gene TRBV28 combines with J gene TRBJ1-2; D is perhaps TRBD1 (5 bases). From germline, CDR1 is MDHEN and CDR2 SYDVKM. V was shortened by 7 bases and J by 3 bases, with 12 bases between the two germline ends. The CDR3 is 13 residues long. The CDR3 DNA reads TGTGCCAGCAAATCGGGAGGGGACTATGGCTACACCTTC. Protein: CASKSGGDYGYTF.

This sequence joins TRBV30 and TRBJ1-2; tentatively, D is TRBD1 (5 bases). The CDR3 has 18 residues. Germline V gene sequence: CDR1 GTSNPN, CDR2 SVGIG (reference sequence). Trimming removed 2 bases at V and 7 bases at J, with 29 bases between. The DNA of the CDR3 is TGTGCCTGGAGTCTCTCCCTCAGGGACTCTCGGCGGCGCGGTGGCTACACCTTC. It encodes CAWSLSLRDSRRRGGYTF.

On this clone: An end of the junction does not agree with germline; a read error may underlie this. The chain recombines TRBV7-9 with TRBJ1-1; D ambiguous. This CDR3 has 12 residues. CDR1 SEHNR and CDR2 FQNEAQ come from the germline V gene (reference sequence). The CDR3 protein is CSSSFGGPEAFF. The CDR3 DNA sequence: TGTTCCAGCAGCTTTGGTGGCCCTGAAGCTTTCTTT.

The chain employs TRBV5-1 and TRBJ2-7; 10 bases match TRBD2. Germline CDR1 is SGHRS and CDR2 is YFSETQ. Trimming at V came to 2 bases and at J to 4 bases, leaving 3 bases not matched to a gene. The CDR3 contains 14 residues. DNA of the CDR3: TGCGCCAGCAGCTTCCGAGCGGGAGGGTACGAGCAGTACTTC. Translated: CASSFRAGGYEQYF.

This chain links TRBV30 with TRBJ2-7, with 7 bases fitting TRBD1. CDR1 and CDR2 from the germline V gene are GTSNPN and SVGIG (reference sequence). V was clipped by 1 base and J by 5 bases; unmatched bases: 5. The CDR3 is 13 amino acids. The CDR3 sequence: CAWSGGQVDEQYF. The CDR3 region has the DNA TGTGCCTGGAGTGGAGGACAGGTTGACGAGCAGTACTTC.

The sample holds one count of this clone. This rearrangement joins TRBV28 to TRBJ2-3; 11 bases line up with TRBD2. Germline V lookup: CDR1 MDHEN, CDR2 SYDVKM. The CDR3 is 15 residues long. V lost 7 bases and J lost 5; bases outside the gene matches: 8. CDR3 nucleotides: TGTGCCAGCACCAATAGCGGGAGGGCCCAAGATACGCAGTATTTT. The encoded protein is CASTNSGRAQDTQYF.

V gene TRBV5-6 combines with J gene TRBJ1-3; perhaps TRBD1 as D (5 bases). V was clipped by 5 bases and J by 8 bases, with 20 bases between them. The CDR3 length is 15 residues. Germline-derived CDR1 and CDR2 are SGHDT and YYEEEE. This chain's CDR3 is CASSPFLGSRDTIYF. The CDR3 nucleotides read TGTGCCAGCAGTCCCTTTTTGGGGTCCAGGGACACCATATATTTT.

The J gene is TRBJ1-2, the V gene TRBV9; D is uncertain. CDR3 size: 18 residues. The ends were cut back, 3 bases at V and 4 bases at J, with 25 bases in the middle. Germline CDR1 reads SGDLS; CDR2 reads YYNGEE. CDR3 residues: CASSASGRAAQFGYGYTF. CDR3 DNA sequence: TGTGCCAGCAGCGCCTCGGGGAGGGCAGCCCAGTTCGGCTATGGCTACACCTTC.

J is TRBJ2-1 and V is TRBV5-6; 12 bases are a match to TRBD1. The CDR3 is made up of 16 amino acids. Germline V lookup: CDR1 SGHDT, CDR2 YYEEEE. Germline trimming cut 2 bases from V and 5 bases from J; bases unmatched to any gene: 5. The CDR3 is CASSLGGQGADNEQFF. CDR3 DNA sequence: TGTGCCAGCAGCTTAGGGGGACAGGGGGCCGACAATGAGCAGTTCTTC.